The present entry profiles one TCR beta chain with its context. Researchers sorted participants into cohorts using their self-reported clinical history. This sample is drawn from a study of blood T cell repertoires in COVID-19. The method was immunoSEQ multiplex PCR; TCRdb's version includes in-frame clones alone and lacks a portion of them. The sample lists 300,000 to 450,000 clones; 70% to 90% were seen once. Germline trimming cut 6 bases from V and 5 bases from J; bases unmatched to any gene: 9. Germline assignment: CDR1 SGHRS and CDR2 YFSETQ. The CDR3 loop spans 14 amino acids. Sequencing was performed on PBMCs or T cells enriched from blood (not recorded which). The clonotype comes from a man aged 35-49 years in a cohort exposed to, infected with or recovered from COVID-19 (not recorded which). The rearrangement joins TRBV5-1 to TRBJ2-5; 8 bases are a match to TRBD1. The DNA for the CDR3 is TGCGCCAGCAACCCGGACAGGGTAGAGGAGACCCAGTACTTC. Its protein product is CASNPDRVEETQYF. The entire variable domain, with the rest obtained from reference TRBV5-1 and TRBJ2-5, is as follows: KAGVTQTPRYLIKTRGQQVTLSCSPISGHRSVSWYQQTPGQGLQFLFEYFSETQRNKGNFPGRFSGRQFSNSRSEMNVSTLELGDSALYLCASNPDRVEETQYFGPGTRLLVL.